This entry is about one TCR beta chain. Its specificity is not known. Additional DNA sequences in this sample encode the identical CDR3. Assay used: immunoSEQ multiplex PCR; TCRdb lists only in-frame clones, some missing. In the table there are about 1 million clones, about 75% of which are singletons. The data were taken from a study of shared clonotypes between healthy human individuals. Study overall: A couple of women and three men aged 18 to 49 served as donors. Points from the study as a whole: Only a few donors were included, so the genetic and exposure-history diversity represented was limited.

V shed 0 bases, J shed 3 bases, and the junction held 0 bases outside the gene matches. The germline gives CDR1 SGDLS, CDR2 YYNGEE. This CDR3 is built from 14 residues. The sequencing input was memory CD4+ T cells sorted from blood. The subset here: CD45RA-negative fraction. This rearrangement joins TRBV9 to TRBJ2-5; TRBD2 matches at 9 bases. The source is a man in his late teens or twenties in good health. The CDR3 sequence: CASSVGGREETQYF. CDR3 nucleotide sequence: TGTGCCAGCAGCGTAGGCGGGAGGGAAGAGACCCAGTACTTC.